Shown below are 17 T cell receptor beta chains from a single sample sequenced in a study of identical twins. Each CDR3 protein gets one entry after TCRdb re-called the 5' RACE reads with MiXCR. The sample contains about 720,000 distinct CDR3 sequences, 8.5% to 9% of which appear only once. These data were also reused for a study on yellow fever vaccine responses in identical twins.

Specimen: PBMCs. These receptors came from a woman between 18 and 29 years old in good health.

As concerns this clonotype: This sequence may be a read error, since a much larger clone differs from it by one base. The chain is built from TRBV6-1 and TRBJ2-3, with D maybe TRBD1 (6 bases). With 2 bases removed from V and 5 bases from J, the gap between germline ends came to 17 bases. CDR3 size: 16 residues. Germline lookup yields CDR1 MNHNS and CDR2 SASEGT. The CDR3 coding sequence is TGTGCCAGCAGTGAATGGACAGCCTCCCCGCGAGATACGCAGTATTTT. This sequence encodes CASSEWTASPRDTQYF.

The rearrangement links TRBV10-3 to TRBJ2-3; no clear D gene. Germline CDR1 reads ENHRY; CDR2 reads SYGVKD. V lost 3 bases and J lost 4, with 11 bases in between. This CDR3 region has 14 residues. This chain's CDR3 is CAISDAPRPDTQYF. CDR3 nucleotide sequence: TGTGCCATCAGTGACGCACCACGTCCAGATACGCAGTATTTT.

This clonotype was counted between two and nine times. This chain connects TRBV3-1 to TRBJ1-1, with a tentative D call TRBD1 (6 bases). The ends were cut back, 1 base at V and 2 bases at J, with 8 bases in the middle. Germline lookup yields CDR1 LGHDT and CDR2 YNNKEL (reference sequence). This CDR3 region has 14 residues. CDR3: CASSQGTANTEAFF. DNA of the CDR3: TGTGCCAGCAGCCAAGGGACAGCAAACACTGAAGCTTTCTTT.

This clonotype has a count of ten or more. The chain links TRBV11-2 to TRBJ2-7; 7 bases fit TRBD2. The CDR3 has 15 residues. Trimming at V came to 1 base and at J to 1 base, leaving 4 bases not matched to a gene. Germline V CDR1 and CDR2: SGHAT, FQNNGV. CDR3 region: CASSLALAHSYEQYF. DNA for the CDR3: TGTGCCAGCAGCTTAGCACTAGCGCATTCCTACGAGCAGTACTTC. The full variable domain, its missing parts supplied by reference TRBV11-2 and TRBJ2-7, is EAGVAQSPRYKIIEKRQSVAFWCNPISGHATLYWYQQILGQGPKLLIQFQNNGVVDDSQLPKDRFSAERLKGVDSTLKIQPAKLEDSAVYLCASSLALAHSYEQYFGPGTRLTVT.

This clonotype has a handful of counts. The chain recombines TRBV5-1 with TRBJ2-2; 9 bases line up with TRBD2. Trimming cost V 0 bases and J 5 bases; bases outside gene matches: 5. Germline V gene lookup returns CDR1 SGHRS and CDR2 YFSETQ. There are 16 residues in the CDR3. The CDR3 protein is CASSLALAGNTGELFF. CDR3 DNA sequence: TGCGCCAGCAGCTTGGCGCTAGCGGGAAATACCGGGGAGCTGTTTTTT.

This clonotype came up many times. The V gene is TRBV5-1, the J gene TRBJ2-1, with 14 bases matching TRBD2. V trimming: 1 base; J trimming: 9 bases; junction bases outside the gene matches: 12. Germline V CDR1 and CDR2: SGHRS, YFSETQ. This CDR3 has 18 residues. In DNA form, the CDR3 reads TGCGCCAGCAGCTTGTCTCCGTTAGGGACTAGCGGGAGTGGTGAGCAGTTCTTC. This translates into CASSLSPLGTSGSGEQFF.

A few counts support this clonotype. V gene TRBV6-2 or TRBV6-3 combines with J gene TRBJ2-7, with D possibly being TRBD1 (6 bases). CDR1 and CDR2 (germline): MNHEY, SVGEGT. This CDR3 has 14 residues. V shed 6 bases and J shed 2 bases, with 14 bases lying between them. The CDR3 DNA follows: TGTGCCAGCAGGCAGACAGGTCCGACCTACGAGCAGTACTTC. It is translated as CASRQTGPTYEQYF.

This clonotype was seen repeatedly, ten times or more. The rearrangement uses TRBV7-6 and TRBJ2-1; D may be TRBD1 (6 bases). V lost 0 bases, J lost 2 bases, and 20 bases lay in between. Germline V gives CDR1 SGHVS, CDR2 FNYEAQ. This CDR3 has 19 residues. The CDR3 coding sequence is TGTGCCAGCAGCTTAGCTCCCCGCCTCCGGGACACAGCCTACAATGAGCAGTTCTTC. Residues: CASSLAPRLRDTAYNEQFF.

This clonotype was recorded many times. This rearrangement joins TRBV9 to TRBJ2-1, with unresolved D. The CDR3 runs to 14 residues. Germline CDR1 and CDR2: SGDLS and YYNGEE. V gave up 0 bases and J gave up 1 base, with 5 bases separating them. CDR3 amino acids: CASSVGSSYNEQFF. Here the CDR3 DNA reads TGTGCCAGCAGCGTAGGATCTTCCTACAATGAGCAGTTCTTC.

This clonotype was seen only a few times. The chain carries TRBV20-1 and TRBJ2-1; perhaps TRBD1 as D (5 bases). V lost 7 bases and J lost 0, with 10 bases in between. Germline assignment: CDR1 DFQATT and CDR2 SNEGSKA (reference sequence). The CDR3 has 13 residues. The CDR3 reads CSGGGISYNEQFF. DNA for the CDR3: TGCAGTGGGGGCGGTATCTCCTACAATGAGCAGTTCTTC.

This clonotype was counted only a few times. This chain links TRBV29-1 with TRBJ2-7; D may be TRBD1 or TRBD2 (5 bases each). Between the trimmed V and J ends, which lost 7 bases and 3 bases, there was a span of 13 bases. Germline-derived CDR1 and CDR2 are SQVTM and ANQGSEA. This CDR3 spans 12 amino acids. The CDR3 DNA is TGCAGCGCCGCCCGGGACGGCTACGAGCAGTACTTC. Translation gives CSAARDGYEQYF.

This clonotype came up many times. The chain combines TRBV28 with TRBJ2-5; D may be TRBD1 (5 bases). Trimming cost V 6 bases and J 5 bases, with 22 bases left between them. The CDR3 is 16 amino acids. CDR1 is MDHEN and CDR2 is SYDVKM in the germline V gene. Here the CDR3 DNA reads TGTGCCAGCAGCAAGTTGGGGCTGGGTGGTAAGGAGACCCAGTACTTC. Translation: CASSKLGLGGKETQYF.

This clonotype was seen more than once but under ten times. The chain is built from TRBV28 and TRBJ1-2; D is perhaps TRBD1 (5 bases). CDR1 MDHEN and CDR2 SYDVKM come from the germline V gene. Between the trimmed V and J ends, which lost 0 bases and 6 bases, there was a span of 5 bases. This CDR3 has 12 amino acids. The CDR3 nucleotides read TGTGCCAGCAGTTTATGGGGGGATGGCTACACCTTC. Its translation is CASSLWGDGYTF.

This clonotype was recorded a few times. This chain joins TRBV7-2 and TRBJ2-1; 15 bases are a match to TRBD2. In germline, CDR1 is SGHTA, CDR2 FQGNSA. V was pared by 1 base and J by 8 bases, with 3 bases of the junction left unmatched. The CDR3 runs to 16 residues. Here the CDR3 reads CASSLGGLAGGDEQFF. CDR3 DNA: TGTGCCAGCAGCTTAGGGGGACTAGCGGGAGGTGATGAGCAGTTCTTC.

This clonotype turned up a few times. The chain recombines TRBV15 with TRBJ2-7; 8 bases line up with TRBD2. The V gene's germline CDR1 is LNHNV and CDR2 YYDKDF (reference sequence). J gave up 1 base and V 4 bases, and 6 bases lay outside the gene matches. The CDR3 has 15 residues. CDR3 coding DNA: TGTGCCACCAGCACCGGGGGGGGTTTGTCCTACGAGCAGTACTTC. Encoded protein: CATSTGGGLSYEQYF. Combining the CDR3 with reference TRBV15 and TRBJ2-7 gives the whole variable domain DAMVIQNPRYQVTQFGKPVTLSCSQTLNHNVMYWYQQKSSQAPKLLFHYYDKDFNNEADTPDNFQSRRPNTSFCFLDIRSPGLGDTAMYLCATSTGGGLSYEQYFGPGTRLTVT.

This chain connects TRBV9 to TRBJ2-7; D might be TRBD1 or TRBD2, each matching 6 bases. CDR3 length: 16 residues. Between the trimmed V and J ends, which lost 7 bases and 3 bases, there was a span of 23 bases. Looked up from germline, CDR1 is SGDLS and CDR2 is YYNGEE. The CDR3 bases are TGTGCCAGCGCTCCCCTGGGGGGCACCCCCAACTACGAGCAGTACTTC. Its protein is CASAPLGGTPNYEQYF.

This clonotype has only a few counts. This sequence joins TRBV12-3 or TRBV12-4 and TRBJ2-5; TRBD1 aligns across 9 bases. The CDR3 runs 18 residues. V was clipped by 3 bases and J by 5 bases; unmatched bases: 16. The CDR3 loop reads CASSLVRGQGGFTETQYF. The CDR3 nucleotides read TGTGCCAGCAGTTTGGTACGGGGACAGGGAGGGTTTACGGAGACCCAGTACTTC.